This TCR beta chain is from a study of pediatric ulcerative colitis. Findings and limits, study-wide: Blood-rectal clonal overlap within each person was significantly higher in ulcerative colitis patients than controls. Rectal repertoires separated controls, mild-moderate and acute severe colitis.

Produced via immunoSEQ multiplex PCR; TCRdb's table is partial and in-frame only. The sample lists about 64,000 clones; 77% were seen once. CDR1 and CDR2 (germline): SEHNR, FQNEAQ (reference sequence). CDR3 length equals 14 residues. V gave up 3 bases and J gave up 7 bases; unmatched junction bases: 4. As concerns this clone: Its antigen is as yet unknown.

The chain combines TRBV7-9 with TRBJ2-2; 8 nucleotides line up with TRBD1. This receptor was obtained from a boy younger than 18 with moderate ulcerative colitis. The sequenced sample was blood. CDR3 sequence reads: CASSLTGVGGELFF. The CDR3 DNA is TGTGCCAGCAGCTTGACAGGGGTTGGCGGGGAGCTGTTTTTT.